These 9 T cell receptor beta chains were sequenced from one sample in a study of CD8+ T cells in alopecia areata. The treatment denotes: oral pan-JAK inhibitor, 5-10 mg twice daily. RNA, once extracted, was reverse transcribed into cDNA for use as the sequencing template. Method: immunoSEQ multiplex PCR; TCRdb's copy keeps in-frame clones and lacks some. The sample holds 190,000 or so clones; about three fifths are singletons and the top ten take around 3.2%. The material was CD4+ T cells sorted from blood, obtained at week 4, from a patient treated with tofacitinib. These receptors were collected from a human donor with alopecia areata.

A few counts support this clone. The chain combines TRBV27 with TRBJ1-6; D is uncertain. V was pared by 6 bases and J by 14 bases, with 14 bases between. The CDR3 is made up of 12 amino acids. CDR1 and CDR2 from the germline V gene are MNHEY and SMNVEV (reference sequence). The CDR3 DNA sequence: TGTGCCAGCAGCGATCCCCCACGAGCCCTCCACTTT. Protein product: CASSDPPRALHF.

This clone has just a few counts. A junction boundary mismatches the germline segment, possibly from a read error. The V and J genes are TRBV29-1 and TRBJ1-6; 8 nucleotides align to TRBD1. The CDR3 extends over 11 amino acids. Germline V CDR1 and CDR2: SQVTM, ANQGSEA. The CDR3 loop reads CSVPRGRGRNF. The CDR3, as DNA: TGCAGCGTGCCGCGGGGCAGGGGGCGAAACTTT.

This sequence joins TRBV29-1 and TRBJ2-3, with a tentative D call TRBD2 (5 bases). CDR1 is SQVTM, CDR2 ANQGSEA, per germline. The CDR3 sequence is 15 residues long. V dropped 0 bases and J dropped 2 bases, with 12 bases sitting between them. CDR3 region: CSVEDSGRLTDTQYF. CDR3 coding DNA: TGCAGCGTTGAAGATTCGGGAAGGCTCACAGATACGCAGTATTTT.

This chain links TRBV28 with TRBJ2-7; 9 bases agree with TRBD1. Losses at the gene ends were 6 bases for V and 7 bases for J; bases not matched to a gene: 16. Germline V gene lookup returns CDR1 MDHEN and CDR2 SYDVKM. The CDR3 is 16 residues long. The CDR3, as DNA: TGTGCCAGCAGCGCAAGGGGACAGGGAAGGCGGCGAGAGCAGTACTTC. Translated: CASSARGQGRRREQYF.

The CDR3 reads CASSAAGTVIYGYTF. The CDR3, as DNA: TGTGCCAGCAGCGCGGCCGGGACAGTCATCTATGGCTACACCTTC. The chain joins TRBV7-2 to TRBJ1-2; 7 nucleotides agree with TRBD1. The ends lost 5 bases at V and 4 bases at J; junction bases unmatched: 10. CDR3 length equals 15 residues. Germline V gives CDR1 SGHTA, CDR2 FQGNSA.

The V and J genes are TRBV4-1 and TRBJ2-1; D perhaps matches TRBD2 (5 bases). The V and J ends lost 1 base and 0 bases respectively, with 13 bases between them. The CDR3 is made up of 17 amino acids. Germline values: CDR1 MGHRA, CDR2 YSYEKL. The CDR3 protein is CASSQGGNLRSYNEQFF. CDR3 coding DNA: TGCGCCAGCAGCCAAGGAGGGAACTTACGCTCCTACAATGAGCAGTTCTTC.

This chain connects TRBV7-9 to TRBJ2-5; maybe TRBD2 (6 bases). Germline values: CDR1 SEHNR, CDR2 FQNEAQ (reference sequence). The ends were cut back, 5 bases at V and 4 bases at J, with 11 bases in the middle. The CDR3 contains 13 residues. In nucleotides, the CDR3 is TGTGCCAGCAGCCCGGACTACCGAGAGACCCAGTACTTC. This gives the protein CASSPDYRETQYF.

This clone showed up just a few times. The chain is built from TRBV4-2 and TRBJ2-6, with no clear D. Germline lookup yields CDR1 LGHNA and CDR2 YNFKEQ. This CDR3 is built from 18 residues. Trimming left V 1 base short and J 2 bases short, with 15 bases between. CDR3 coding DNA: TGTGCCAGCAGCCAAGGTCGAGTAGGTGTTGCTGGGGCCAACGTCCTGACTTTC. Translation gives CASSQGRVGVAGANVLTF.

This chain uses TRBV19 with TRBJ2-1; D is perhaps TRBD2 (6 bases). CDR1 and CDR2 from the germline V gene are LNHDA and SQIVND (reference sequence). This CDR3 spans 14 amino acids. Deletions cut 5 bases from V and 8 bases from J, with 16 bases between. The CDR3 sequence: CASSPRAGSYEQFF. The CDR3 DNA reads as TGTGCCAGTAGTCCCCGTGCGGGGTCGTATGAGCAGTTCTTC.